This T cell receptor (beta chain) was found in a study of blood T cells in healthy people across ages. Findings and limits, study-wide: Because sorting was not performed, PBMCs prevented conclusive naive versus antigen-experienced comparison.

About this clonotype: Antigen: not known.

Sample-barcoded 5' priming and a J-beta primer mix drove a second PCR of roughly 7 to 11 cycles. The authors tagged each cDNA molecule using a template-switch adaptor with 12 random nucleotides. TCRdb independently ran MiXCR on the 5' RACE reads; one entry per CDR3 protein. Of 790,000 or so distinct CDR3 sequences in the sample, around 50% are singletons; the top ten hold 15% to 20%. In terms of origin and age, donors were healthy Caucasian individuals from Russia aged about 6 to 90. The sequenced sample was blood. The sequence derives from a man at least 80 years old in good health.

Here the CDR3 reads CSASPDRGRRPQHF. CDR3 in DNA: TGCAGTGCTAGCCCTGACAGGGGGCGAAGGCCCCAGCATTTT. V usage is TRBV20-1 and J usage is TRBJ1-5, with TRBD1 matching over 10 bases. Germline lookup yields CDR1 DFQATT and CDR2 SNEGSKA (reference sequence). The J segment lost 9 bases and the V segment lost 3 bases, leaving 8 bases of the junction unmatched. The CDR3 contains 14 residues.